The T cell receptor (beta chain) under discussion was sequenced for a study of shared clonotypes between healthy human individuals. For the study at large: Three plates were used per donor for CD4 naive, three for CD4 memory, two for CD8 naive and one for CD8 memory.

Naive CD8 cells lacked CD45RO and underwent positive selection for CCR7, leaving out terminally differentiated effector memory CD45RA+ cells. Adult donors, all healthy and HIV-negative, had no recent acute infections or vaccinations. Trimming pared 5 bases from V and 4 bases from J, leaving 14 bases between. CDR1 is MGHDK and CDR2 is SYGVNS in the germline V gene. This CDR3 contains 14 residues. Regarding the study as a whole: The naive CD4 repertoires of several donors were compared, and about 5% of clonotypes were shared.

Regarding this clone: Its antigen is not known.

The authors split each subset's genomic DNA evenly across several immunoSEQ plates. The assay was immunoSEQ multiplex PCR, and TCRdb's table has in-frame clones only and misses some. Of around 2.1 million clones in the sample, 93% are singletons; the top ten hold 1.5% to 2%. Material: naive CD8+ T cells from PBMCs. The clonotype was recovered from a man younger than 35 in good health. Some clones in this sample may be carry-over from other donors' samples. The V and J genes are TRBV25-1 and TRBJ1-2; no firm D call. CDR3 DNA: TGTGCCAGCAGTAGTGTCCAAGGTCCCTATGGCTACACCTTC. It specifies CASSSVQGPYGYTF.